This T cell receptor beta chain stems from a study of beta chain features in type 1 diabetes. Overall study context: Patients were similar to healthy donors in age and gender (as well as in cell yields).

Germline V gene data show CDR1 as SGHAT and CDR2 as FQNNGV. This CDR3 is built from 15 residues. Losses at the gene ends were 4 bases for V and 5 bases for J; bases not matched to a gene: 6. The investigators reverse transcribed all of the isolated RNA, so they sequenced expressed TCRB transcripts. TCRdb keeps only in-frame clones here, not all; method: immunoSEQ multiplex PCR. There are a few hundred thousand clones in the sample; approximately 9.9% occur only once, and 0.015% to 0.02% lies in the top ten. The TCR sequence derives from a woman between 25 and 40 years old in good health. This rearrangement joins TRBV11-2 to TRBJ2-5; TRBD2 matches at 11 bases. Sequencing was done on a sample of naive CD4+ T cells from blood. The CDR3 sequence is CASSSTSGIVETQYF. CDR3 DNA: TGTGCCAGCAGCTCGACTAGCGGGATAGTTGAGACCCAGTACTTC.